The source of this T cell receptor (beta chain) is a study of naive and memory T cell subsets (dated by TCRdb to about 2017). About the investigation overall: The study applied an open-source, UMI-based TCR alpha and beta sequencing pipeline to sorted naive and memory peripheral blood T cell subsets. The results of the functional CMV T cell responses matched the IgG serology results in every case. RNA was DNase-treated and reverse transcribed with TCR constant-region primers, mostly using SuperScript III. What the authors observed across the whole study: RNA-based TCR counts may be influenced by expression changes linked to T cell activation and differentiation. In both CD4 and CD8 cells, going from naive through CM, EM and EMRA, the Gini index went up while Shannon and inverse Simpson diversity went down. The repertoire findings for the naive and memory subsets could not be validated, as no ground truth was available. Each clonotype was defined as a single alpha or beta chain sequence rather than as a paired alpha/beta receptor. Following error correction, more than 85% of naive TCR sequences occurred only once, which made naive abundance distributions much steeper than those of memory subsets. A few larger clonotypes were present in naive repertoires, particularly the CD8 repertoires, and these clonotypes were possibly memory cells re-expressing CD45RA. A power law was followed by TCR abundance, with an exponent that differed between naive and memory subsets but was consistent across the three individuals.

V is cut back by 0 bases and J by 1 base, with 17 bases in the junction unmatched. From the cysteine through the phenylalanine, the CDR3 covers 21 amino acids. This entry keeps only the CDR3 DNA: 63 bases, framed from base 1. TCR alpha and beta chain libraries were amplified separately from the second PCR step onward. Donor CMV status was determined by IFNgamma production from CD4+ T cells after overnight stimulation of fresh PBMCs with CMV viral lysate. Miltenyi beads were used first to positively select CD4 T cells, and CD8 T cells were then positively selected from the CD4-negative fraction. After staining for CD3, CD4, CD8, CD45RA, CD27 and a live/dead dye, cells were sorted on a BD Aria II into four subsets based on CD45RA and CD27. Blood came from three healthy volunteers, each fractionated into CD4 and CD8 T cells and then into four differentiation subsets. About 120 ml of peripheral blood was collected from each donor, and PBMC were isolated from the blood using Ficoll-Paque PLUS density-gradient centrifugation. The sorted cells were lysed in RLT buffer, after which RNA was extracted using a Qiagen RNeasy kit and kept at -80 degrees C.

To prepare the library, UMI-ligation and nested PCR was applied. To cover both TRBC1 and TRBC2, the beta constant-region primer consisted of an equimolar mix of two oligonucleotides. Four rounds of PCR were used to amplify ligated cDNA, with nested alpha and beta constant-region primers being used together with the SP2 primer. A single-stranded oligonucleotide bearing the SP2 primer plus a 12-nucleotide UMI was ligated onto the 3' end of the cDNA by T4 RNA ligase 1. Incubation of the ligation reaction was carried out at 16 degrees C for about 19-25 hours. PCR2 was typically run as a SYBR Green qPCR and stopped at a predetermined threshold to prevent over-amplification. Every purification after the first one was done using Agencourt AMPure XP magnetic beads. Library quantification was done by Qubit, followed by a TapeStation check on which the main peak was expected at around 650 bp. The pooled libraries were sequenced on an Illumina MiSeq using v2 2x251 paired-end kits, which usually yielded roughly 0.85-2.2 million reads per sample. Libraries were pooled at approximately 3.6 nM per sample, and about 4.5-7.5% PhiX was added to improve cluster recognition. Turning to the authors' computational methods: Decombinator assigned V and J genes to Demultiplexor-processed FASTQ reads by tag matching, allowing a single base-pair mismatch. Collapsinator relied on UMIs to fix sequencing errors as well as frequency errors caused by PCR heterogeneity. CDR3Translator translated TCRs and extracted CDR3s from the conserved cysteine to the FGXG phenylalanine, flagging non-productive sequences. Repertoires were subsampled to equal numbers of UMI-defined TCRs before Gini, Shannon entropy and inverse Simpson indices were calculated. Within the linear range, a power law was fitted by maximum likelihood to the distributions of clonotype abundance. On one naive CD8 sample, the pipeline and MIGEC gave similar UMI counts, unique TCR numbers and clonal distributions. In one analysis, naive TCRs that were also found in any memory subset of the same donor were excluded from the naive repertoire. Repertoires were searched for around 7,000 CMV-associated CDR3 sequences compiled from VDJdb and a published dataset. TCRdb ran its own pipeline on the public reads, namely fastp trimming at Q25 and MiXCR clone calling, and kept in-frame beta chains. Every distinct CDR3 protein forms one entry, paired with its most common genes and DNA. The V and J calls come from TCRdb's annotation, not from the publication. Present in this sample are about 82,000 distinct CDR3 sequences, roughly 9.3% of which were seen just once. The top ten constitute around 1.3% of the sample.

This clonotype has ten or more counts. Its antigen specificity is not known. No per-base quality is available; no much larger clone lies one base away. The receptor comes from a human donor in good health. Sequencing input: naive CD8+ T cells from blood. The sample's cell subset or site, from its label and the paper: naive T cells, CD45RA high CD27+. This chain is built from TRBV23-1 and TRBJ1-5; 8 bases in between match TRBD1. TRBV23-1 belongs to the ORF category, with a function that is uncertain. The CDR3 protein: CASSQSLVLDRGPPSNQPQHF. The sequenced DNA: TGCGCCAGCAGTCAATCTTTGGTCCTCGACAGGGGCCCCCCGAGCAATCAGCCCCAGCATTTT.